What follows are 10 T cell receptor beta chains derived from one specimen sequenced in a study of T cell responses to AZD1222 COVID-19 vaccine. Sequencing used immunoSEQ multiplex PCR; TCRdb keeps in-frame clones, though not all of them. The sample includes more than 110,000 clones, about 90% seen only once; the top ten take 5.5%. Material: peripheral blood, obtained on day 0 of AZD1222 vaccination. These receptors were taken from an adult in good health.

The rearrangement links TRBV5-6 to TRBJ2-1, with D possibly TRBD2 on 6 matching bases. The germline V and J ends were trimmed by 2 bases and 5 bases, with 11 bases remaining between them. Germline V gene sequence: CDR1 SGHDT, CDR2 YYEEEE. CDR3 size: 14 residues. CDR3 DNA sequence: TGTGCCAGCAGCTTAACGGGAGTTCACAATGAGCAGTTCTTC. Protein product: CASSLTGVHNEQFF.

The V and J genes are TRBV2 and TRBJ1-5, with D hard to call. The germline V and J ends were trimmed by 3 bases and 4 bases, with 10 bases remaining between them. This CDR3 has 14 residues. CDR1 is SNHLY, CDR2 FYNNEI, per germline. The CDR3 region is CASSEERLNQPQHF. CDR3 in DNA: TGTGCCAGCAGTGAGGAAAGACTAAATCAGCCCCAGCATTTT.

The V and J genes are TRBV13 and TRBJ2-5; the D gene is possibly TRBD1 (5 bases). V was shortened by 2 bases and J by 1 base, with 8 bases between the two germline ends. Germline CDR1 PRHDT, CDR2 FYEKMQ (reference sequence). The CDR3 is 14 amino acids. The CDR3 sequence is CASSLRQTQETQYF. The DNA of the CDR3 is TGTGCCAGCAGCTTAAGACAGACCCAAGAGACCCAGTACTTC.

V usage is TRBV3-1 (or the pseudogene TRBV3-2) and J usage is TRBJ1-2; TRBD1 aligns across 8 bases. Germline CDR1 and CDR2: LGHDT and YNNKEL (reference sequence). The junction had 9 bases not matched to a gene; V was cut back by 2 bases and J by 7 bases. The CDR3 sequence is 15 residues long. As DNA, the CDR3 is TGTGCCAGCAGCCAATGTGGACAGGGACGCTGTGGCTACACCTTC. As protein: CASSQCGQGRCGYTF.

The chain carries TRBV19 and TRBJ1-4; D is undetermined. V dropped 6 bases and J dropped 8 bases, with 13 bases sitting between them. The CDR3 has 13 amino acids. Germline V lookup: CDR1 LNHDA, CDR2 SQIVND (reference sequence). The DNA for the CDR3 is TGTGCCAGTAGCCGGGGATTTGACGAAAAACTGTTTTTT. Its translation: CASSRGFDEKLFF.

The V call is TRBV2, the J call TRBJ2-3; no reliable D call. The CDR3 sequence is 14 residues long. V was shortened by 2 bases and J by 7 bases, with 13 bases between the two germline ends. Germline CDR1 SNHLY, CDR2 FYNNEI. The CDR3 nucleotides read TGTGCCAGCAGTGAAAATAGTAGGCGATATACGCAGTATTTT. Protein sequence: CASSENSRRYTQYF.

V is TRBV19 and J is TRBJ2-1; 8 bases align to TRBD1. V shed 0 bases and J 0 bases; nucleotides not matched to a gene: 4. This CDR3 contains 17 residues. Germline CDR1 reads LNHDA; CDR2 reads SQIVND (reference sequence). The CDR3 reads CASSIDSTGGSYNEQFF. DNA of the CDR3: TGTGCCAGTAGTATAGATTCTACAGGGGGCTCCTACAATGAGCAGTTCTTC.

The chain has TRBV24-1 and TRBJ2-1; unclear D gene. V shed 1 base and J shed 0 bases, with 9 bases lying between them. The germline gives CDR1 KGHDR, CDR2 SFDVKD. The CDR3 has 16 residues. The CDR3 nucleotides are TGTGCCACCAGTGATTTACCCGTTAGCTCCTACAATGAGCAGTTCTTC. It specifies CATSDLPVSSYNEQFF.

The chain links TRBV27 to TRBJ2-1; the match to TRBD2 covers 14 bases. CDR1 and CDR2 from the germline V gene are MNHEY and SMNVEV (reference sequence). Trimming cost V 4 bases and J 14 bases; bases outside gene matches: 16. This CDR3 comprises 17 residues. The CDR3 is CASSSGLAGASSDPEFF. The CDR3, as DNA: TGTGCCAGCAGTTCGGGACTAGCGGGAGCGTCCTCTGACCCCGAGTTCTTC.

The chain couples TRBV9 to TRBJ1-1; D remains unclear. Trimming took off 3 bases at V and 1 base at J, with 7 bases between the two ends. The CDR3 spans 13 residues. From germline, CDR1 is SGDLS and CDR2 YYNGEE. CDR3 DNA sequence: TGTGCCAGCAGCGACCTAGCGAACACTGAAGCTTTCTTT. Amino acid sequence: CASSDLANTEAFF. Full variable domain (rest looked up from reference TRBV9 and TRBJ1-1): DSGVTQTPKHLITATGQRVTLRCSPRSGDLSVYWYQQSLDQGLQFLIQYYNGEERAKGNILERFSAQQFPDLHSELNLSSLELGDSALYFCASSDLANTEAFFGQGTRLTVV.